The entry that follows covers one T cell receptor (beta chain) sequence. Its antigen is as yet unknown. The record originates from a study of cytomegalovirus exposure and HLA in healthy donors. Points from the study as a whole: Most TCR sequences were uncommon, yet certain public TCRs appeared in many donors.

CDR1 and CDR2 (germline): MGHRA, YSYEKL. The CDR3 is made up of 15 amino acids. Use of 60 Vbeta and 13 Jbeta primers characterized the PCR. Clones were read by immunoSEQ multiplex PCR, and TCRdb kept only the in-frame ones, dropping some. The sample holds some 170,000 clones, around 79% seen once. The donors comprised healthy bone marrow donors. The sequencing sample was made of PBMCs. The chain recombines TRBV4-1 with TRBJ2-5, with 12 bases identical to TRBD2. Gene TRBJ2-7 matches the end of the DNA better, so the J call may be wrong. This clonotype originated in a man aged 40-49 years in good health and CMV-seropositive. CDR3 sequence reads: CASSRGTSGLYEQYF. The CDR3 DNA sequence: TGCGCCAGCAGCCGAGGGACTAGCGGGTTATACGAGCAGTACTTC.